These T cell receptor beta chains were read from a single sample in a study of shared clonotypes between healthy human individuals. Sequenced by immunoSEQ multiplex PCR; TCRdb stores in-frame clones only, minus some. The sample lists more than 1.2 million clones; 98% to 99% were seen once. Sequencing was performed on naive CD4+ T cells sorted from blood. These receptors originate from a man aged 30 to 45 in good health. Each CDR3 is given with its conserved first and last residue. The D gene is left open where the match is weak. Only part of the rows carry a size: once, few, many, or a class if the clone is expanded.

V gene	clone size	D gene	J gene	CDR3 length	CDR3 protein	CDR3 DNA
TRBV28	NA	NA	TRBJ2-1	13	CASTGQGKHEQFF	TGTGCCAGCACAGGGCAGGGTAAACATGAGCAGTTCTTC
TRBV19	NA	NA	TRBJ1-2	12	CASSLTNYGYTF	TGTGCCAGTAGTTTGACCAACTATGGCTACACCTTC
TRBV11-2	NA	NA	TRBJ2-7	16	CASSHSPVLAPSEQYF	TGTGCCAGCAGCCACTCCCCGGTTCTAGCACCCTCCGAGCAGTACTTC
TRBV4-3	NA	NA	TRBJ2-4	16	CASSQERGRKRNIQYF	TGCGCCAGCAGCCAAGAAAGGGGACGGAAGCGAAACATTCAGTACTTC
TRBV28	NA	TRBD2	TRBJ2-7	16	CASSSLTSGRIHEQYF	TGTGCCAGCAGTTCCCTAACTAGCGGGAGGATTCACGAGCAGTACTTC
TRBV5-7	NA	NA	TRBJ1-1	16	CASSLKETDLDTEAFF	TGTGCCAGCAGCTTGAAAGAGACCGATCTCGACACTGAAGCTTTCTTT
TRBV5-1	NA	TRBD2	TRBJ2-3	15	CASSLTSGSADTQYF	TGCGCCAGCAGCTTGACTAGCGGGAGTGCAGATACGCAGTATTTT
TRBV28	NA	NA	TRBJ2-7	11	CAWGLTYEQYF	TGTGCCTGGGGCTTAACCTACGAGCAGTACTTC
TRBV5-4	NA	NA	TRBJ2-7	13	CASSPGLSYEQYF	TGTGCCAGCAGCCCGGGACTCTCCTACGAGCAGTACTTC
TRBV7-2	NA	NA	TRBJ1-2	15	CASSLGRVQSYGYTF	TGTGCCAGCAGCTTAGGGCGGGTTCAATCCTATGGCTACACCTTC
TRBV6-1	NA	NA	TRBJ2-2	14	CASIRGLNTGELFF	TGTGCCAGCATTAGAGGGTTGAACACCGGGGAGCTGTTTTTT
TRBV5-4	NA	TRBD2	TRBJ2-7	13	CASKTSGNSEQYF	TGTGCCAGCAAGACTAGCGGGAATTCAGAGCAGTACTTC
TRBV6-4	NA	NA	TRBJ1-5	14	CASSDFTPERPQHF	TGTGCCAGCAGTGACTTTACACCCGAGCGGCCCCAGCATTTT
TRBV30	NA	NA	TRBJ1-1	13	CAWSDEASTEAFF	TGTGCCTGGAGTGACGAGGCATCCACTGAAGCTTTCTTT
TRBV11-2	NA	NA	TRBJ1-5	13	CASSLGRDQPQHF	TGTGCCAGCAGCTTAGGCAGAGATCAGCCCCAGCATTTT
TRBV7-6	NA	NA	TRBJ2-3	15	CASSKGPFNTDTQYF	TGTGCCAGCAGCAAGGGACCTTTTAATACAGATACGCAGTATTTT
TRBV10-3	NA	TRBD2	TRBJ2-3	16	CAISEPGAGAVDTQYF	TGTGCCATCAGTGAGCCGGGTGCGGGAGCGGTGGATACGCAGTATTTT
TRBV28	NA	TRBD2	TRBJ2-7	13	CATRTSGTYEQYF	TGTGCCACCCGGACTAGCGGGACCTACGAGCAGTACTTC
TRBV15	NA	NA	TRBJ2-3	13	CATSKGPADTQYF	TGTGCCACCAGCAAAGGGCCCGCAGATACGCAGTATTTT
TRBV6-1	once	NA	TRBJ1-5	14	CASSMMPDNQPQHF	TGTGCCAGCAGTATGATGCCCGACAATCAGCCCCAGCATTTT
TRBV30	NA	NA	TRBJ2-6	14	CAWSPRGGANVLTF	TGTGCCTGGAGCCCCCGGGGCGGGGCCAACGTCCTGACTTTC
TRBV5-1	few	TRBD2	TRBJ2-3	15	CASSFGGRALDTQYF	TGCGCCAGCAGCTTCGGAGGGAGGGCCCTTGATACGCAGTATTTT
TRBV14	NA	TRBD1	TRBJ2-3	17	CASSQDDVQGAIDTQYF	TGTGCCAGCAGCCAAGATGATGTACAGGGGGCCATAGATACGCAGTATTTT
TRBV28	few	NA	TRBJ2-7	13	CASRRSTIYEQYF	TGTGCCAGCAGGCGGTCTACAATCTACGAGCAGTACTTC
TRBV15	NA	TRBD1	TRBJ2-5	13	CATSLDRKETQYF	TGTGCCACCAGCTTGGACAGGAAAGAGACCCAGTACTTC